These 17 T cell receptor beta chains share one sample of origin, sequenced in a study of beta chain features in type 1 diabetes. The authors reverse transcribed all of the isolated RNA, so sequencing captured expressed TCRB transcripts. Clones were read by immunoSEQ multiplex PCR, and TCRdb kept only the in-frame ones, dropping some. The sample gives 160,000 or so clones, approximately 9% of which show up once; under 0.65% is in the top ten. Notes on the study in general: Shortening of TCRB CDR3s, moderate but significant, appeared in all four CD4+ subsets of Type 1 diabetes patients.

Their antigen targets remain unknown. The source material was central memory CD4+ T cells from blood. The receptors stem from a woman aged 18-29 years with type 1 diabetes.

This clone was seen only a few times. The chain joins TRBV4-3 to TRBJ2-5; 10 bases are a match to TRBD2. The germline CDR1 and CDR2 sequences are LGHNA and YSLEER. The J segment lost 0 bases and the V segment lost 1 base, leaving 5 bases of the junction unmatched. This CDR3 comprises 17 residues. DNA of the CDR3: TGCGCCAGCAGCCAAGCCCGAGCGGGGGGGTACCAAGAGACCCAGTACTTC. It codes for CASSQARAGGYQETQYF.

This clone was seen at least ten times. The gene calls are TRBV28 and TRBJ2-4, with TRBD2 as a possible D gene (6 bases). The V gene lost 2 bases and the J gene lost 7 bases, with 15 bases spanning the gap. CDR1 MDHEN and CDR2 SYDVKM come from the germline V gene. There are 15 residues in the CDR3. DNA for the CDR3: TGTGCCAGCAGTTTACCCTTGACTAGTTCCAACATTCAGTACTTC. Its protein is CASSLPLTSSNIQYF.

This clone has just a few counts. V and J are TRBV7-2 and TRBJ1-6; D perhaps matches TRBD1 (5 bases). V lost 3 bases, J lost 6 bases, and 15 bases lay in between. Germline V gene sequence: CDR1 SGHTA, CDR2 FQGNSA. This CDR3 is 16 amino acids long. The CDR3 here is CASSFSLGGGNSPLHF. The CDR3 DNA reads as TGTGCCAGCAGCTTTTCCCTGGGCGGGGGTAATTCACCCCTCCACTTT.

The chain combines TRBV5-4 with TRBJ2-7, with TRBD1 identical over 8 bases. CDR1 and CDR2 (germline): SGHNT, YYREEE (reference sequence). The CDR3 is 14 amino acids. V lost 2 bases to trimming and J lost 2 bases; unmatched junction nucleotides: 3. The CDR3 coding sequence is TGTGCCAGCAGCTTCGGACAGGGCCCCTACGAGCAGTACTTC. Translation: CASSFGQGPYEQYF.

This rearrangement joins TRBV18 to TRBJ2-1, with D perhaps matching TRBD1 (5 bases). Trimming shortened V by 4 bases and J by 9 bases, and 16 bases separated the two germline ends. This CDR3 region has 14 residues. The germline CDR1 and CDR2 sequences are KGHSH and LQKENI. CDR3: CASSLSQGQGEQFF. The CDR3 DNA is TGTGCCAGCTCACTCTCCCAGGGTCAGGGTGAGCAGTTCTTC.

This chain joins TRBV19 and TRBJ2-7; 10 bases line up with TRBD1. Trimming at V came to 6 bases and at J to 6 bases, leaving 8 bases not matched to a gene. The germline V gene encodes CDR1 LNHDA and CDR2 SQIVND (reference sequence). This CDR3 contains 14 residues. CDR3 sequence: CASSEAGTGAEQYF. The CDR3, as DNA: TGTGCCAGTAGCGAAGCCGGGACAGGGGCCGAGCAGTACTTC.

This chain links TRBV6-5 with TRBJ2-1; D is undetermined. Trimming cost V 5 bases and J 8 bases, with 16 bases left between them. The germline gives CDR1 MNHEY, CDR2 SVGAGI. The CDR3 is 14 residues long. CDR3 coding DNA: TGTGCCAGCAGTCTCACCCGTTCGGTCGATGAGCAGTTCTTC. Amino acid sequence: CASSLTRSVDEQFF.

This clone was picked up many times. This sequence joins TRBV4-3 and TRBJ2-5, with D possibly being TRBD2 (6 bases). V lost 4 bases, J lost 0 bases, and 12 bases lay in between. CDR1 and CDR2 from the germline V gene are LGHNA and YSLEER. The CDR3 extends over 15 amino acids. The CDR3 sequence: CASSLHSGYQETQYF. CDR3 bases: TGCGCCAGCAGCCTCCATAGCGGCTACCAAGAGACCCAGTACTTC.

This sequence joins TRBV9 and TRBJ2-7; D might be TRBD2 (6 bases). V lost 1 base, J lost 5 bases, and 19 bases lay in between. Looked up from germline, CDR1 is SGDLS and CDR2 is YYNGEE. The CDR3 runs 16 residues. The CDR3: CASSVRGAGGDHEQYF. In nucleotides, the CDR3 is TGTGCCAGCAGCGTAAGGGGCGCCGGCGGGGACCACGAGCAGTACTTC.

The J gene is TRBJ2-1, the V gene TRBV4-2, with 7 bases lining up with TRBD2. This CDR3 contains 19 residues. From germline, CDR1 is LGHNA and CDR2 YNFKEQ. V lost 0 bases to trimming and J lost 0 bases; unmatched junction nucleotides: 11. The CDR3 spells CASSQDLGRALSSYNEQFF. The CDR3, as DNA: TGTGCCAGCAGCCAAGATTTGGGGAGGGCCCTAAGCTCCTACAATGAGCAGTTCTTC.

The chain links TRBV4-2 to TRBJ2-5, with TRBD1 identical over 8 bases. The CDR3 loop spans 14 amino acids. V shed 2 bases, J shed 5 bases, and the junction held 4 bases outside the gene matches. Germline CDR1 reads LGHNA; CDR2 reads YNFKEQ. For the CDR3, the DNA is TGTGCCAGCAGCCAACAGGGGGCGGAGGAGACCCAGTACTTC. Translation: CASSQQGAEETQYF.

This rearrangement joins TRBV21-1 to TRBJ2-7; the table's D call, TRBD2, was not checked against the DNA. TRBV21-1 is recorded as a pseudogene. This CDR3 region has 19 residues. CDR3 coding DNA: TGTGCCAGCAGCAAAAGACAAACGACTTGGCTAGCGGGGGGCTACGAGCAGTACTTC. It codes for CASSKRQTTWLAGGYEQYF.

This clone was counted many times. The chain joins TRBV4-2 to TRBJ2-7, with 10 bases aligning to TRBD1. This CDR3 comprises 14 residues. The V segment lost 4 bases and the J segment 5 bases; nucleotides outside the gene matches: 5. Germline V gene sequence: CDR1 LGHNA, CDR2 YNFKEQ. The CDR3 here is CASSPGQGLNEQYF. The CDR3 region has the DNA TGTGCCAGCAGCCCGGGACAGGGGCTGAACGAGCAGTACTTC.

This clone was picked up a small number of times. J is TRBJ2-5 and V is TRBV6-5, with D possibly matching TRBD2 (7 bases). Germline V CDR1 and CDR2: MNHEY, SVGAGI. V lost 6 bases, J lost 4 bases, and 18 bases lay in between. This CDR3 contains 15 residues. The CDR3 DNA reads TGTGCCAGCAGCCTCACTGGGGGGGCACTAGAGACCCAGTACTTC. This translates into CASSLTGGALETQYF.

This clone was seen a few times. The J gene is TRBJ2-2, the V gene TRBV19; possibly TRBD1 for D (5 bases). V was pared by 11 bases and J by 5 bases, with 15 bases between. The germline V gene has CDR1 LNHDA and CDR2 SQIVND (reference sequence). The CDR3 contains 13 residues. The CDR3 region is CAGGAAGTGELFF. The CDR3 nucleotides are TGTGCCGGTGGGGCAGCCGGGACCGGGGAGCTGTTTTTT.

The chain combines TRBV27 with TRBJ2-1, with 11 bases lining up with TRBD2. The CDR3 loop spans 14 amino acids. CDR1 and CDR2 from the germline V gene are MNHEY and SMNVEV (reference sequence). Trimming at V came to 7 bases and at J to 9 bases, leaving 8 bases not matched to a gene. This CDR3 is CASIRGLAEGEQFF. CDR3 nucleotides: TGTGCCAGCATCCGGGGACTAGCGGAGGGTGAGCAGTTCTTC.

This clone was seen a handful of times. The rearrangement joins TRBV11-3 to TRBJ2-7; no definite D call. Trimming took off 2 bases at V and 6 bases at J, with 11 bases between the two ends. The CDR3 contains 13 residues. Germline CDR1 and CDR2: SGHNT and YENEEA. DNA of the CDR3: TGTGCCAGCAGCTTAAGCAGGTCCCGCGAGCAGTACTTC. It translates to CASSLSRSREQYF.